The 31 T cell receptor beta chains given below trace back to one sample, sequenced in a study of molecular identifiers for immune sequencing clone quantification. A single record per CDR3 protein comes from TCRdb applying MiXCR to the PCR reads. The sample includes 90,000 or so distinct CDR3 sequences, around a quarter of them seen just once. Specimen: naive CD8+ T cells from blood, with Jurkat cell RNA spiked in. The subset denotes: FACS-sorted CD8+CD4-CCR7+CD45RA+ naive T cells. These receptors were collected from a human donor in good health. Some libraries in this study had Jurkat cell RNA spiked in.

This clonotype occurred many times. The CDR3 is CASSSVSSSANTEAFF. DNA of the CDR3: TGTGCCAGCAGCTCCGTCTCGAGTAGTGCCAACACTGAAGCTTTCTTT. This chain uses TRBV13 with TRBJ1-1; D not certain. The CDR3 totals 16 residues. With 4 bases removed from V and 2 bases from J, the gap between germline ends came to 17 bases. The V gene's germline CDR1 is PRHDT and CDR2 FYEKMQ (reference sequence).

The sample holds many counts of this clonotype. The V gene is TRBV5-1, the J gene TRBJ2-2, with D maybe TRBD1 (5 bases). With 0 bases removed from V and 6 bases from J, the gap between germline ends came to 9 bases. CDR3 length: 14 residues. Germline V gene sequence: CDR1 SGHRS, CDR2 YFSETQ. The CDR3 nucleotides read TGCGCCAGCAGCTTGGTTCAGGGTGCCGGGGAGCTGTTTTTT. It specifies CASSLVQGAGELFF.

This clonotype was found a few times. This rearrangement joins TRBV7-9 to TRBJ2-5, with D possibly being TRBD2 (7 bases). With 1 base removed from V and 3 bases from J, the gap between germline ends came to 12 bases. The CDR3 spans 15 residues. Germline V lookup: CDR1 SEHNR, CDR2 FQNEAQ (reference sequence). In DNA form, the CDR3 reads TGTGCCAGCAGCTTAGGGGAGGGGGTAGAAGAGACCCAGTACTTC. This gives the protein CASSLGEGVEETQYF.

V is TRBV7-9 and J is TRBJ1-5; possibly TRBD1 for D (5 bases). V lost 6 bases and J 3 bases, leaving 18 bases between the germline ends. The CDR3 runs 16 residues. Per germline, CDR1 SEHNR and CDR2 FQNEAQ (reference sequence). CDR3 coding DNA: TGTGCCAGCAGTCACGCGAGTGACAGATACAATCAGCCCCAGCATTTT. Its translation: CASSHASDRYNQPQHF.

This clonotype turned up a few times. A single base separates this from a much larger clone, so it may be a read error. It is likely a read error, because the conserved phenylalanine at the end of the CDR3 is missing. This chain uses TRBV2 with TRBJ2-4; D gene ambiguous. The V gene's germline CDR1 is SNHLY and CDR2 FYNNEI. The germline V and J ends were trimmed by 3 bases and 5 bases, with 5 bases remaining between them. The CDR3 sequence is 12 residues long. For the CDR3, the DNA is TGTGCCAGCAGTGAGGACGAAAACATTCAGTACATC. Encoded protein: CASSEDENIQYI.

On this clonotype itself: Sequence at one end of the junction differs from germline and may be a read error. V is TRBV24-1 and J is TRBJ2-2; D gene unclear. The CDR3 is 15 amino acids. The germline CDR1 and CDR2 sequences are KGHDR and SFDVKD. In DNA form, the CDR3 reads TGTGCCACCTGTGATCTTTACCGGACGAGCGGGGAGCTGTTTTTT. This sequence encodes CATCDLYRTSGELFF.

This clonotype appeared a single time. It may be a read error: a sequence one base away is much more abundant. It is likely a read error, because the conserved phenylalanine at the end of the CDR3 is missing. V gene TRBV29-1 combines with J gene TRBJ1-1; 7 nucleotides line up with TRBD1. The CDR3 sequence is 12 residues long. Germline CDR1 is SQVTM and CDR2 is ANQGSEA. V lost 7 bases, J lost 8 bases, and 10 bases stayed unmatched. The CDR3 region is CSAQGGTAEAFL. The CDR3 region has the DNA TGCAGCGCCCAAGGGGGGACAGCAGAAGCTTTCTTG.

The genes are TRBV27 and TRBJ2-3; TRBD2 agrees at 7 bases. The germline gives CDR1 MNHEY, CDR2 SMNVEV (reference sequence). The CDR3 is 15 amino acids. Germline trimming cut 5 bases from V and 0 bases from J; bases unmatched to any gene: 5. The CDR3 sequence: CASSLERGSTDTQYF. The CDR3 DNA reads TGTGCCAGCAGTCTTGAGCGGGGAAGCACAGATACGCAGTATTTT.

The chain uses TRBV7-8 and TRBJ1-5, with a weak D call TRBD1 (5 bases). Germline assignment: CDR1 SGHVS and CDR2 FQNEAQ. V lost 4 bases, J lost 5 bases, and 21 bases lay in between. CDR3 length equals 17 residues. The CDR3 spells CASSSYGGPRGDQPQHF. CDR3 coding DNA: TGTGCCAGCAGCTCGTATGGCGGACCAAGGGGTGATCAGCCCCAGCATTTT.

Of note for this clonotype: A much more abundant neighbour one base away suggests this may be a read error. The rearrangement uses TRBV7-9 and TRBJ2-5, with D possibly matching TRBD1 (6 bases). This CDR3 has 11 amino acids. Germline V gene lookup returns CDR1 SEHNR and CDR2 FQNEAQ (reference sequence). This CDR3 reads CVSTQGETQYF. The CDR3 nucleotides read TGTGTCAGCACCCAGGGGGAGACCCAGTACTTC.

The chain recombines TRBV27 with TRBJ2-1, with D possibly called TRBD1 or TRBD2 (6 bases each). CDR1 and CDR2 from the germline V gene are MNHEY and SMNVEV (reference sequence). There are 15 residues in the CDR3. With 4 bases removed from V and 9 bases from J, the gap between germline ends came to 19 bases. The CDR3 DNA sequence: TGTGCCAGCAGTTCAAACGGGGGCGCATCCGGTGAGCAGTTCTTC. It translates to CASSSNGGASGEQFF.

This clonotype showed up just a few times. This sequence joins TRBV19 and TRBJ2-1; possible D gene TRBD2, 6 bases. This CDR3 is built from 15 residues. V lost 3 bases, J lost 0 bases, and 9 bases lay in between. Germline values: CDR1 LNHDA, CDR2 SQIVND (reference sequence). The chain's CDR3 is CASSMAGSSYNEQFF. DNA for the CDR3: TGTGCCAGTAGTATGGCGGGAAGCTCCTACAATGAGCAGTTCTTC.

This clonotype was detected ten times or more. The V gene is TRBV20-1, the J gene TRBJ1-1, with unresolved D. Trimming took off 4 bases at V and 0 bases at J, with 9 bases between the two ends. Germline values: CDR1 DFQATT, CDR2 SNEGSKA (reference sequence). The CDR3 runs 13 residues. The CDR3 sequence is CSAKGQMNTEAFF. The CDR3 DNA follows: TGCAGTGCTAAAGGGCAAATGAACACTGAAGCTTTCTTT.

The table lists this clonotype with many counts. As DNA, the CDR3 is TGCAGTGCTAGATCGGGTTACCAAGAGACCCAGTACTTC. Translating it yields CSARSGYQETQYF. The rearrangement joins TRBV20-1 to TRBJ2-5; D gene unclear. From germline, CDR1 is DFQATT and CDR2 SNEGSKA (reference sequence). Trimming removed 2 bases at V and 0 bases at J, with 7 bases between. This CDR3 is 13 amino acids long.

This clonotype came up many times. This chain uses TRBV4-2 with TRBJ2-3, with TRBD1 identical over 9 bases. CDR1 is LGHNA, CDR2 YNFKEQ, per germline. This CDR3 contains 18 residues. With V trimmed by 0 bases and J by 4 bases, 11 bases remained unmatched. The CDR3 DNA reads TGTGCCAGCAGCCAAGAGGGACAGGGCGTGCTGGTACCAGATACGCAGTATTTT. Its protein product is CASSQEGQGVLVPDTQYF.

This clonotype was detected many times. The chain employs TRBV30 and TRBJ2-1, with TRBD2 matching over 10 bases. V shed 8 bases, J shed 7 bases, and the junction held 8 bases outside the gene matches. This CDR3 has 13 amino acids. CDR1 is GTSNPN, CDR2 SVGIG, per germline (reference sequence). DNA of the CDR3: TGTGCCGGCCAGCGGGAGGGCGGTAATGAGCAGTTCTTC. Translating it yields CAGQREGGNEQFF.

This clonotype was counted many times. This rearrangement joins TRBV9 to TRBJ2-3; D gene ambiguous. Germline assignment: CDR1 SGDLS and CDR2 YYNGEE. V was trimmed by 0 bases and J by 5 bases, leaving 4 bases between them. The CDR3 is made up of 12 amino acids. CDR3 residues: CASSVAGDTQYF. The DNA for the CDR3 is TGTGCCAGCAGCGTAGCTGGAGATACGCAGTATTTT.

This clonotype was picked up many times. V is TRBV18 and J is TRBJ2-3, with 8 bases that match TRBD2. Germline V gene lookup returns CDR1 KGHSH and CDR2 LQKENI. This CDR3 is built from 18 residues. V gave up 3 bases and J gave up 6 bases; unmatched junction bases: 17. The CDR3 spells CASSPSLAGGEVPDTQYF. The DNA for the CDR3 is TGTGCCAGCTCACCCTCCTTGGCGGGGGGCGAGGTCCCTGATACGCAGTATTTT.

This clonotype came up once. A much more abundant neighbour one base away suggests this may be a read error. The rearrangement joins TRBV5-5 to TRBJ2-7; D could derive from TRBD1 or TRBD2 (5 bases each). Trimming took 7 bases from V and 2 from J, leaving 16 bases between them. The germline V gene has CDR1 SGHKS and CDR2 YYEKEE (reference sequence). CDR3 length equals 14 residues. This chain's CDR3 is CASGTGTGTYEQYF. The CDR3 DNA reads TGTGCCAGCGGCACCGGGACCGGGACCTACGAGCAGTACTTC.

This clonotype showed up many times. The chain couples TRBV4-1 to TRBJ2-7; unclear D gene. CDR3 length equals 14 residues. Germline values: CDR1 MGHRA, CDR2 YSYEKL. V lost 0 bases and J lost 4, with 10 bases in between. The CDR3 DNA sequence: TGCGCCAGCAGCCAAGAAAGTGGGGTTTACGAGCAGTACTTC. Its translation: CASSQESGVYEQYF.

This clonotype was counted at least ten times. J is TRBJ2-7 and V is TRBV5-4; TRBD2 aligns across 7 bases. The length of the CDR3 is 14 residues. Per the germline V gene, CDR1 is SGHNT and CDR2 is YYREEE (reference sequence). After removal of 2 bases from V and 3 bases from J, the junction contained 5 bases not matched to a gene. The CDR3 DNA reads TGTGCCAGCAGCTTAGAGTCGGGGGGCTACGAGCAGTACTTC. It encodes CASSLESGGYEQYF.

Ten or more counts support this clonotype. V is TRBV30 and J is TRBJ2-1; TRBD2 matches at 8 bases. This CDR3 comprises 17 residues. CDR1 and CDR2 from the germline V gene are GTSNPN and SVGIG (reference sequence). V lost 5 bases to trimming and J lost 9 bases; unmatched junction nucleotides: 21. The CDR3 sequence: CAWREGPRRSFRSEQFF. The CDR3 bases are TGTGCCTGGCGGGAGGGCCCTCGGCGTAGTTTCCGGAGTGAGCAGTTCTTC.

In this sample, this clonotype turned up many times. The chain couples TRBV30 to TRBJ2-7; the match to TRBD1 covers 7 bases. Germline V lookup: CDR1 GTSNPN, CDR2 SVGIG (reference sequence). This CDR3 region has 13 residues. With V trimmed by 6 bases and J by 2 bases, 7 bases remained unmatched. CDR3: CACHRDSAYEQYF. The CDR3 DNA is TGTGCCTGCCATCGGGACAGTGCCTACGAGCAGTACTTC. Full variable domain (remainder filled in from reference TRBV30 and TRBJ2-7): SQTIHQWPATLVQPVGSPLSLECTVEGTSNPNLYWYRQAAGRGLQLLFYSVGIGQISSEVPQNLSASRPQDRQFILSSKKLLLSDSGFYLCACHRDSAYEQYFGPGTRLTVT.

About this clonotype: An end of the junction differs from the germline gene, which may be a read error. This chain joins TRBV9 and TRBJ1-2, with TRBD1 identical over 9 bases. This CDR3 region has 19 residues. Germline values: CDR1 SGDLS, CDR2 YYNGEE. The CDR3 protein is CASSVDSPNRGLLNYGYAF. The CDR3 DNA sequence: TGTGCCAGCAGCGTAGACTCCCCGAACAGGGGGCTTTTAAACTATGGCTACGCCTTC.

This clonotype has at least ten counts. This chain connects TRBV7-3 to TRBJ2-6; maybe TRBD2 (5 bases). Germline CDR1 and CDR2: SGHTA and FQGTGA. The CDR3 runs to 15 residues. Trimming cost V 0 bases and J 2 bases, with 5 bases left between them. CDR3 loop: CASSLTRAGANVLTF. The CDR3 DNA reads TGTGCCAGCAGCTTAACGAGGGCTGGGGCCAACGTCCTGACTTTC.

The chain carries TRBV7-2 and TRBJ2-7; no firm D call. This CDR3 is built from 14 residues. The germline gives CDR1 SGHTA, CDR2 FQGNSA. Trimming took 5 bases from V and 3 from J, leaving 14 bases between them. CDR3 DNA: TGTGCCAGCAGCCGATTTGTGGGTGGCTACGAGCAGTACTTC. It yields the protein CASSRFVGGYEQYF. The whole variable domain, remainder taken from reference TRBV7-2 and TRBJ2-7, is GAGVSQSPSNKVTEKGKDVELRCDPISGHTALYWYRQSLGQGLEFLIYFQGNSAPDKSGLPSDRFSAERTGGSVSTLTIQRTQQEDSAVYLCASSRFVGGYEQYFGPGTRLTVT.

Details on this clonotype: A much bigger clone sits one base away, suggesting this may be a read error. The CDR3 does not end in the conserved phenylalanine or tryptophan, so this is likely a read error. CDR3 region: CSASPGLADNEQFY. In DNA form, the CDR3 reads TGCAGTGCGAGCCCGGGACTAGCAGACAATGAGCAGTTCTAC. V and J are TRBV20-1 and TRBJ2-1; the match to TRBD2 covers 9 bases. The CDR3 spans 14 residues. CDR1 is DFQATT and CDR2 is SNEGSKA in the germline V gene (reference sequence). V trimming: 6 bases; J trimming: 5 bases; junction bases outside the gene matches: 8.

This clonotype has at least ten counts. This CDR3 reads CASSVAPDFPTDTQYF. CDR3 nucleotide sequence: TGTGCCAGCAGCGTAGCTCCGGATTTCCCCACAGATACGCAGTATTTT. The genes are TRBV9 and TRBJ2-3, with D unresolved. Trimming shortened V by 0 bases and J by 2 bases, and 13 bases separated the two germline ends. Germline assignment: CDR1 SGDLS and CDR2 YYNGEE. The CDR3 has 16 amino acids.

This clonotype has a count of ten or more. The V gene is TRBV6-5, the J gene TRBJ2-3; no definite D call. V was clipped by 3 bases and J by 0 bases, with 7 bases between them. CDR1 is MNHEY and CDR2 is SVGAGI in the germline V gene. There are 14 residues in the CDR3. CDR3 sequence (DNA): TGTGCCAGCAGTTATAAATTTAGCACAGATACGCAGTATTTT. It encodes CASSYKFSTDTQYF.

About this clonotype itself: Being one base from a much bigger clone, this may be a read error. The genes are TRBV14 and TRBJ2-7; D is uncertain. The V and J ends lost 0 bases and 6 bases respectively, with 6 bases between them. Germline loops: CDR1 SGHDN, CDR2 FVKESK. The CDR3 length is 12 residues. CDR3 residues: CASSQEPCEQYF. The CDR3 DNA follows: TGTGCCAGCAGCCAAGAGCCCTGCGAGCAGTACTTC.

This clonotype was counted a few times. The V and J genes are TRBV21-1 and TRBJ1-5; the table's TRBD1 call for D was not verified on the DNA. TRBV21-1 is a pseudogene. This CDR3 region has 21 residues. CDR3 amino acids: CASSKGPLRDRGALDNQPQHF. The CDR3 DNA reads as TGTGCCAGCAGCAAAGGCCCTCTCCGGGACAGGGGGGCTTTGGACAATCAGCCCCAGCATTTT.